This T cell receptor (beta chain) comes out of a study of blood T cell repertoires in COVID-19. V shed 0 bases and J 5 bases; nucleotides not matched to a gene: 18. This CDR3 region has 19 residues. Looked up from germline, CDR1 is LNHDA and CDR2 is SQIVND (reference sequence). The table came from immunoSEQ multiplex PCR; TCRdb's copy has only in-frame clones and leaves some out. Among roughly 250,000 clones, about 86% were seen once, and the ten largest hold around 14%. This chain uses TRBV19 with TRBJ2-7; 8 bases are a match to TRBD2. The sample consisted of peripheral blood. The sequence was collected from a person aged 70 to 85 with COVID-19, enrolled during active disease. The CDR3 bases are TGTGCCAGTAGTATAGAGAACCAGTACGCCCGGGAGGGCCTACACGAGCAGTACTTC. The encoded protein is CASSIENQYAREGLHEQYF.